This T cell receptor beta chain was captured in a study of Ad26.COV2.S vaccination and SARS-CoV-2 variants. Background on the study: Enrolled in COV1001, the donor was in the Ad26.COV2.S trial arm, which received the vaccine. The vaccine Ad26.COV2.S was put into the muscle once, or twice with 56 days between.

Sample treatment: 15 to 20 received Ad26.COV2.S at low or high dose, single or two shots; about 5 received placebo; per-sample allocation not given. At day 63 after the first vaccine or placebo injection, samples were drawn. Germline V lookup: CDR1 LNHDA, CDR2 SQIVND (reference sequence). This CDR3 is 12 amino acids long. V shed 1 base and J shed 7 bases, with 5 bases lying between them. General study points: Substantial post-vaccination breadth of spike-specific CD8+ and CD4+ T cell responses was reported.

For this clone: The antigen remains undetermined. This sample also contains other DNA sequences that code for the same CDR3.

Generated by immunoSEQ multiplex PCR, the TCRdb table keeps only in-frame clones and is missing some. In the table there are over 400,000 clones, roughly 90% of which are singletons. Sequenced material: peripheral blood, taken in a trial of Ad26.COV2.S vaccine versus placebo. The V gene is TRBV19, the J gene TRBJ2-1; D is possibly TRBD2 (5 bases). The TCR comes from a person aged 18-65 years who received the Ad26.COV2.S COVID-19 vaccine or a placebo. CDR3 residues: CASSIGGNEQFF. The DNA for the CDR3 is TGTGCCAGTAGTATAGGAGGGAATGAGCAGTTCTTC.